One and the same sample provided the 21 T cell receptor beta chains below, sequenced in a study of cytomegalovirus exposure and HLA in healthy donors. With 60 Vbeta and 13 Jbeta primers, the PCR was carried out. The method was immunoSEQ multiplex PCR; TCRdb's version includes in-frame clones alone and lacks a portion of them. This table lists some 48,000 clones. The specimen was PBMCs. The receptors come from a middle-aged woman in good health and CMV-seronegative.

The chain combines TRBV27 with TRBJ1-5, with D uncertain. The V end lost 5 bases, the J end lost 0 bases, and 8 bases lay between the germline ends. Germline assignment: CDR1 MNHEY and CDR2 SMNVEV (reference sequence). The CDR3 spans 14 residues. CDR3: CASSRGRSNQPQHF. For the CDR3, the DNA is TGTGCCAGCAGTAGAGGCCGTAGCAATCAGCCCCAGCATTTT.

The chain has TRBV7-9 and TRBJ2-2; D might be TRBD1 (6 bases). CDR3 length: 15 amino acids. Germline values: CDR1 SEHNR, CDR2 FQNEAQ (reference sequence). The germline V and J ends were trimmed by 3 bases and 3 bases, with 11 bases remaining between them. DNA for the CDR3: TGTGCCAGCAGCTTTCAAGGGGGACACACCGGGGAGCTGTTTTTT. This sequence encodes CASSFQGGHTGELFF.

V and J are TRBV15 and TRBJ1-2; D is possibly TRBD1 (6 bases). The CDR3 length is 18 residues. Trimming pared 4 bases from V and 4 bases from J, leaving 25 bases between. The germline gives CDR1 LNHNV, CDR2 YYDKDF (reference sequence). The CDR3 reads CATSTGEIRTKSLYGYTF. The CDR3 coding sequence is TGTGCCACCAGCACAGGGGAGATTAGGACCAAGAGTCTCTATGGCTACACCTTC.

On this clone itself: An end of the junction does not agree with germline; a read error may underlie this. In the same sample, other DNA sequences code for this CDR3. The chain carries TRBV2 and TRBJ2-1; D ambiguous. The CDR3 sequence is 10 residues long. The germline CDR1 and CDR2 sequences are SNHLY and FYNNEI. The CDR3 protein is CASSVNEQFF. The CDR3 nucleotides read TGTGCAAGCAGCGTGAATGAGCAGTTCTTC.

In terms of frequency, this clone is medium-sized (0.01 to 0.1%). This chain connects TRBV7-9 to TRBJ2-7; no reliable D call. This CDR3 has 13 amino acids. Trimming pared 3 bases from V and 6 bases from J, leaving 12 bases between. Per germline, CDR1 SEHNR and CDR2 FQNEAQ (reference sequence). The CDR3 sequence: CASSFSIGTEQYF. CDR3 DNA sequence: TGTGCCAGCAGCTTTAGCATCGGTACCGAGCAGTACTTC.

The rearrangement uses TRBV30 and TRBJ2-1; no clear D. The CDR3 has 14 amino acids. Germline V gives CDR1 GTSNPN, CDR2 SVGIG (reference sequence). V was pared by 2 bases and J by 0 bases, with 8 bases between. CDR3 protein: CAWSIGISYNEQFF. CDR3 sequence (DNA): TGTGCCTGGAGTATCGGTATCTCCTACAATGAGCAGTTCTTC. Combining the CDR3 with reference TRBV30 and TRBJ2-1 gives the whole variable domain SQTIHQWPATLVQPVGSPLSLECTVEGTSNPNLYWYRQAAGRGLQLLFYSVGIGQISSEVPQNLSASRPQDRQFILSSKKLLLSDSGFYLCAWSIGISYNEQFFGPGTRLTVL.

The V and J genes are TRBV5-5 and TRBJ2-5; 7 bases match TRBD2. Germline-derived CDR1 and CDR2 are SGHKS and YYEKEE (reference sequence). V dropped 3 bases and J dropped 0; count of bases not matched to a gene: 5. The CDR3 consists of 15 residues. The CDR3 protein is CASSSAGTNQETQYF. The CDR3, as DNA: TGTGCCAGCAGCTCCGCCGGGACTAACCAAGAGACCCAGTACTTC.

The chain is built from TRBV19 and TRBJ2-1; 11 bases fit TRBD1. From germline, CDR1 is LNHDA and CDR2 SQIVND (reference sequence). The CDR3 contains 15 residues. J was trimmed by 7 bases and V by 4 bases; bases with no gene match: 6. The CDR3, as DNA: TGTGCCAGTAGTACCACACGGGACAGGGGGAATGAGCAGTTCTTC. Translation: CASSTTRDRGNEQFF. Full variable domain (remainder filled in from reference TRBV19 and TRBJ2-1): DGGITQSPKYLFRKEGQNVTLSCEQNLNHDAMYWYRQDPGQGLRLIYYSQIVNDFQKGDIAEGYSVSREKKESFPLTVTSAQKNPTAFYLCASSTTRDRGNEQFFGPGTRLTVL.

J is TRBJ1-5 and V is TRBV5-1; TRBD1 matches 7 bases. V shed 3 bases, J shed 3 bases, and the junction held 6 bases outside the gene matches. Per the germline V gene, CDR1 is SGHRS and CDR2 is YFSETQ. This CDR3 has 15 residues. DNA of the CDR3: TGCGCCAGCAGCTCCACCGGGACAGACAATCAGCCCCAGCATTTT. This encodes CASSSTGTDNQPQHF. Drawing the rest from reference TRBV5-1 and TRBJ1-5, the complete variable domain is KAGVTQTPRYLIKTRGQQVTLSCSPISGHRSVSWYQQTPGQGLQFLFEYFSETQRNKGNFPGRFSGRQFSNSRSEMNVSTLELGDSALYLCASSSTGTDNQPQHFGDGTRLSIL.

This chain joins TRBV30 and TRBJ1-6; TRBD1 might be the D (5 bases). The length of the CDR3 is 14 residues. The germline V and J ends were trimmed by 4 bases and 8 bases, with 15 bases remaining between them. Germline lookup yields CDR1 GTSNPN and CDR2 SVGIG (reference sequence). The DNA of the CDR3 is TGTGCCTGGAAGGACTCCGGAGGGGATTCACCCCTCCACTTT. Translated: CAWKDSGGDSPLHF.

The gene calls are TRBV6-5 and TRBJ1-1; D is perhaps TRBD1 (5 bases). The V end lost 4 bases, the J end lost 9 bases, and 18 bases lay between the germline ends. The CDR3 covers 14 residues. CDR1 and CDR2 from the germline V gene are MNHEY and SVGAGI. The CDR3 DNA reads as TGTGCCAGCAGTTCCACCTATCAGGGAACACAAGCTTTCTTT. Its protein is CASSSTYQGTQAFF.

The V gene is TRBV6-1, the J gene TRBJ2-3; D is perhaps TRBD2 (6 bases). The V end was cut by 10 bases, the J end by 4 bases, with 15 bases between. The CDR3 contains 13 residues. Per germline, CDR1 MNHNS and CDR2 SASEGT. Written as DNA, the CDR3 is TGTGCCATCCAGGAGGGCGAGGCAGATACGCAGTATTTT. Translation: CAIQEGEADTQYF.

The V call is TRBV7-8, the J call TRBJ1-1; TRBD1 matches at 8 bases. The junction had 13 bases not matched to a gene; V was cut back by 2 bases and J by 5 bases. CDR1 and CDR2 (germline): SGHVS, FQNEAQ. CDR3 size: 17 residues. The CDR3 coding sequence is TGTGCCAGCAGCTTATATCCCCCCCAGGGGGCTTGGACTGAAGCTTTCTTT. The encoded protein is CASSLYPPQGAWTEAFF.

In DNA form, the CDR3 reads TGTGCCAGCACCCCGGGACAGGGGGCGCCCCGGTATGGCTACACCTTC. Translating it yields CASTPGQGAPRYGYTF. The gene calls are TRBV14 and TRBJ1-2; 12 positions match TRBD1. V lost 7 bases, J lost 5 bases, and 11 bases stayed unmatched. CDR1 SGHDN and CDR2 FVKESK come from the germline V gene. The CDR3 is 16 residues long.

The chain employs TRBV30 and TRBJ2-1, with D perhaps matching TRBD2 (5 bases). The germline V and J ends were trimmed by 7 bases and 2 bases, with 15 bases remaining between them. The CDR3 is 14 amino acids. The germline CDR1 and CDR2 sequences are GTSNPN and SVGIG (reference sequence). The CDR3, as DNA: TGTGCCTCCCGAGGGCTAATGACCTACAATGAGCAGTTCTTC. This encodes CASRGLMTYNEQFF.

The chain recombines TRBV18 with TRBJ1-1; D is possibly TRBD1 (5 bases). The V end was cut by 8 bases, the J end by 7 bases, with 26 bases between. The CDR3 covers 16 residues. CDR1 is KGHSH and CDR2 is LQKENI in the germline V gene. CDR3 sequence: CASADGPGDWGGEAFF. The CDR3 DNA is TGTGCCAGCGCAGACGGGCCGGGGGATTGGGGTGGTGAAGCTTTCTTT.

This rearrangement joins TRBV4-2 to TRBJ1-4; TRBD1 matches 9 bases. The CDR3 runs 15 residues. CDR1 LGHNA and CDR2 YNFKEQ come from the germline V gene. J was trimmed by 5 bases and V by 6 bases; bases with no gene match: 7. CDR3: CASSPPGQGNEKLFF. CDR3 sequence (DNA): TGTGCCAGCAGTCCCCCGGGACAGGGAAATGAAAAACTGTTTTTT.

The chain employs TRBV7-2 and TRBJ2-2, with D hard to call. The CDR3 length is 13 residues. V lost 5 bases and J lost 5, with 9 bases in between. Per germline, CDR1 SGHTA and CDR2 FQGNSA. The DNA of the CDR3 is TGTGCCAGCAGCCGACCCGGGACCGGGGAGCTGTTTTTT. Residues: CASSRPGTGELFF. Based on the CDR3 plus reference TRBV7-2 and TRBJ2-2, the full variable domain is GAGVSQSPSNKVTEKGKDVELRCDPISGHTALYWYRQSLGQGLEFLIYFQGNSAPDKSGLPSDRFSAERTGGSVSTLTIQRTQQEDSAVYLCASSRPGTGELFFGEGSRLTVL.

The chain combines TRBV5-1 with TRBJ2-2; D unclear. CDR1 and CDR2 from the germline V gene are SGHRS and YFSETQ. The CDR3 sequence is 14 residues long. Trimming left V 0 bases short and J 6 bases short, with 9 bases between. The CDR3 region has the DNA TGCGCCAGCAGCTTGGATCTACCGCCCGGGGAGCTGTTTTTT. Amino acid sequence: CASSLDLPPGELFF.

The V and J genes are TRBV4-1 and TRBJ2-1, with TRBD1 matching over 9 bases. The CDR3 has 16 residues. Germline V gene data show CDR1 as MGHRA and CDR2 as YSYEKL. The trim removed 1 base at V and 5 bases at J, leaving 6 bases unmatched. For the CDR3, the DNA is TGCGCCAGCAGCCAAGTAGGACAGGGGTTTAACAATGAGCAGTTCTTC. As protein: CASSQVGQGFNNEQFF.

The chain is built from TRBV5-1 and TRBJ2-3, with 7 positions matching TRBD2. Per germline, CDR1 SGHRS and CDR2 YFSETQ. V was clipped by 0 bases and J by 4 bases; unmatched bases: 5. The CDR3 sequence is 15 residues long. The CDR3 region has the DNA TGCGCCAGCAGCTTGGCTCCTGGGGGGGCAGATACGCAGTATTTT. Amino acid sequence: CASSLAPGGADTQYF.